Listed below are T cell receptor beta chains from one sample, sequenced in a study of molecular identifiers for immune sequencing clone quantification. TCRdb recomputed calls from the PCR reads with MiXCR, one row per CDR3 protein. Here the sample spans about 630,000 distinct CDR3 sequences, about 25% being singletons. The sample comprised naive CD8+ T cells from blood, with Jurkat cell RNA spiked in. The receptors derive from a human donor in good health. Some libraries in this study had Jurkat cell RNA spiked in. The CDR3 runs from the conserved cysteine through the conserved F or W. A D gene is named only where the DNA matches it firmly. Expanded clones are given a class, and other clones once, few, many or no size at all.

TRBJ2-7,NA,TRBV2,14,TRBD2,CASGTSGESYEQYF,TGTGCCAGCGGTACTAGCGGGGAATCCTACGAGCAGTACTTC
TRBJ2-1,many,TRBV30,12,NA,CAWSVGFSEQFF,TGTGCCTGGAGTGTAGGGTTTAGTGAGCAGTTCTTC
TRBJ2-7,few,TRBV7-9,15,TRBD1,CVSRPGQGGAYEQYF,TGTGTCAGCAGACCCGGACAGGGTGGTGCCTACGAGCAGTACTTC
TRBJ2-7,many,TRBV24-1,13,NA,CATSGPGSDEQYF,TGTGCCACCAGTGGTCCGGGGAGCGACGAGCAGTACTTC
TRBJ2-3,NA,TRBV5-3,16,NA,CASSPHLGGTTDTQYF,TGTGCCAGCAGCCCCCACCTCGGGGGGACAACAGATACGCAGTATTTT
TRBJ1-1,NA,TRBV16,16,TRBD1,CASSQSWTGGDTEAFF,TGTGCCAGCAGCCAATCTTGGACAGGGGGGGACACTGAAGCTTTCTTT
TRBJ2-7,many,TRBV7-2,14,NA,CASSLAPVPYEQYF,TGTGCCAGCAGCTTAGCCCCAGTTCCCTACGAGCAGTACTTC
TRBJ2-3,many,TRBV2,16,NA,CASSDSWGRSLDTQYF,TGTGCCAGCAGTGATTCTTGGGGCCGTTCCTTGGATACGCAGTATTTT
TRBJ2-5,NA,TRBV9,15,NA,CASSVSLGNQETQYF,TGTGCCAGCAGCGTATCCCTAGGGAACCAAGAGACCCAGTACTTC
TRBJ2-7,NA,TRBV11-1,15,TRBD1,CASSPIQGFPYEQYF,TGTGCCAGCAGCCCTATACAGGGGTTCCCCTACGAGCAGTACTTC
TRBJ1-1,NA,TRBV6-5,14,TRBD1,CASSSTGLGPAAFF,TGTGCCAGCAGTTCGACAGGGCTGGGCCCTGCAGCTTTCTTT
TRBJ2-1,few,TRBV12-3/TRBV12-4,12,NA,CASSLDGVAQFF,TGTGCCAGCAGTTTAGATGGCGTCGCGCAGTTCTTC
TRBJ1-3,many,TRBV12-5,13,NA,CATLPETGNTIYF,TGTGCTACCCTCCCGGAAACTGGAAACACCATATATTTT
TRBJ2-3,NA,TRBV4-1,17,TRBD1,CAGSQTPGQGAEDTQYF,TGCGCCGGCAGCCAGACTCCGGGACAGGGGGCCGAAGATACGCAGTATTTT
TRBJ1-1,few,TRBV19,13,TRBD1,CASRQGIYTEAFF,TGTGCCAGTAGACAGGGGATATACACTGAAGCTTTCTTT
TRBJ2-3,once,TRBV27,16,NA,CASSLTPDTRPDTQYF,TGTGCCAGCAGTTTAACTCCAGATACCCGCCCAGATACGCAGTACTTT
TRBJ1-5,NA,TRBV12-3/TRBV12-4,15,NA,CASSLSAVENRPQHF,TGTGCCAGCAGTTTATCGGCCGTAGAAAATCGGCCCCAGCATTTT
TRBJ2-7,few,TRBV5-6,14,NA,CASSLDDGGTEQYF,TGTGCCAGCAGCTTGGATGATGGAGGTACCGAGCAGTACTTC
TRBJ2-3,many,TRBV28,16,TRBD2,CASSLSSGKLTDTQYF,TGTGCCAGCAGTTTATCTAGCGGGAAACTCACAGATACGCAGTATTTT
TRBJ1-2,NA,TRBV18,16,NA,CASSPPPGQGDYGYTF,TGTGCCAGCTCACCACCCCCGGGGCAGGGAGACTATGGCTACACCTTC
TRBJ1-2,NA,TRBV3-1,19,TRBD1,CASSDHTWRQGSSNYGYTF,TGTGCCAGCAGCGATCATACGTGGAGACAGGGCAGTTCTAACTATGGCTACACCTTC
TRBJ2-7,few,TRBV23-1,15,NA,CASSQYRPELYEQYF,TGCGCCAGCAGTCAATATCGGCCGGAACTCTACGAGCAGTACTTC
TRBJ2-5,many,TRBV4-1,16,NA,CASSQYPRGPGETQYF,TGCGCCAGCAGCCAATACCCGCGGGGGCCTGGAGAGACCCAGTACTTC
TRBJ1-2,few,TRBV30,13,NA,CAWRPGLGYGYTF,TGTGCCTGGAGGCCGGGGCTTGGCTATGGCTACACCTTC
TRBJ2-2,few,TRBV7-2,15,NA,CASTRPGLYTGELFF,TGTGCCAGCACACGACCGGGACTGTACACCGGGGAGCTGTTTTTT
TRBJ2-1,NA,TRBV5-6,14,NA,CASSLEVQHNEQSF,TGTGCCAGCAGCTTGGAGGTACAGCACAATGAGCAGTCCTTC
TRBJ1-6,NA,TRBV19,16,NA,CASSMTDRFYNSPLHF,TGTGCCAGTAGTATGACCGACAGATTCTATAATTCACCCCTCCACTTT
TRBJ2-7,NA,TRBV11-2,14,NA,CASSFHRENYEQYF,TGTGCCAGCAGCTTCCACAGGGAAAACTACGAGCAGTACTTC
TRBJ2-1,NA,TRBV5-6,13,NA,CASSLEGSNEQFF,TGTGCCAGCAGCTTGGAGGGGAGTAATGAGCAGTTCTTC
TRBJ2-7,NA,TRBV4-3,16,TRBD2,CASSQFAGGFTYEQYF,TGCGCCAGCAGCCAATTCGCGGGGGGCTTCACCTACGAGCAGTACTTC
TRBJ2-2,many,TRBV7-9,15,NA,CASSQIQGNTGELFF,TGTGCCAGCAGTCAAATACAGGGGAACACCGGGGAGCTGTTTTTT
TRBJ1-1,few,TRBV12-3/TRBV12-4,14,NA,CASSWAPGDTEAFF,TGTGCCAGCAGTTGGGCACCAGGGGACACTGAAGCTTTCTTT
TRBJ2-3,few,TRBV10-1,13,NA,CASSVERADTQYF,TGCGCCAGCAGTGTTGAGAGGGCAGATACGCAGTATTTT
TRBJ2-5,many,TRBV7-9,15,TRBD2,CASSLGLAWKETQYF,TGTGCCAGCAGCTTGGGACTAGCGTGGAAAGAGACCCAGTACTTC
TRBJ1-1,NA,TRBV6-6,13,NA,CASGPMGATEAFF,TGTGCCAGCGGCCCAATGGGAGCGACTGAAGCTTTCTTT
TRBJ2-3,NA,TRBV24-1,18,TRBD2,CATSDTRTSLISTDTQYF,TGTGCCACCAGTGACACTAGGACTAGCTTGATCAGCACAGATACGCAGTATTTT
TRBJ1-1,many,TRBV29-1,15,TRBD1,CSGEGAIGEGPRAFF,TGCAGCGGCGAGGGGGCTATAGGGGAAGGTCCGCGAGCTTTCTTT
TRBJ1-5,few,TRBV10-3,16,NA,CAISEGAVDGNQPQHF,TGTGCCATCAGTGAGGGGGCAGTGGACGGCAATCAGCCCCAGCATTTT
TRBJ1-6,NA,TRBV2,14,TRBD1,CAGIPGQGFSPLHF,TGTGCCGGCATCCCGGGACAGGGATTTTCTCCCCTCCACTTT
TRBJ1-1,many,TRBV6-2/TRBV6-3,13,NA,CATALGGWTEAFF,TGTGCCACCGCCCTTGGAGGTTGGACTGAAGCTTTCTTT
TRBJ2-1,NA,TRBV29-1,14,TRBD2,CSVSGTRTKDEQFF,TGCAGCGTATCCGGGACTAGAACTAAGGATGAGCAGTTCTTC
TRBJ2-7,NA,TRBV27,13,NA,CASSWVASYEQYF,TGTGCCAGCAGTTGGGTAGCGTCCTACGAGCAGTACTTC
TRBJ2-3,many,TRBV9,17,TRBD2,CASSESTGGPSTDTQYF,TGTGCCAGCAGCGAGTCCACGGGAGGCCCTAGCACAGATACGCAGTATTTT
TRBJ2-3,few,TRBV4-1,16,NA,CASSQPSQGFADTQYF,TGCGCCAGCAGCCAACCCTCGCAGGGGTTCGCAGATACGCAGTATTTT
TRBJ1-5,many,TRBV2,14,NA,CASSEWGDNQPQHF,TGTGCCAGCAGTGAATGGGGAGATAATCAGCCCCAGCATTTT
TRBJ1-6,few,TRBV5-1,16,TRBD1,CASSLEPGQGNSPLHF,TGCGCCAGCAGCTTAGAACCGGGACAGGGCAATTCACCCCTCCACTTT
TRBJ2-7,NA,TRBV27,13,NA,CASGVGGSYEQYF,TGTGCCAGCGGTGTCGGCGGCTCCTACGAGCAGTACTTC
TRBJ2-7,few,TRBV19,12,NA,CATSGTLEEQYF,TGTGCCACCTCCGGGACGTTGGAGGAGCAGTACTTC